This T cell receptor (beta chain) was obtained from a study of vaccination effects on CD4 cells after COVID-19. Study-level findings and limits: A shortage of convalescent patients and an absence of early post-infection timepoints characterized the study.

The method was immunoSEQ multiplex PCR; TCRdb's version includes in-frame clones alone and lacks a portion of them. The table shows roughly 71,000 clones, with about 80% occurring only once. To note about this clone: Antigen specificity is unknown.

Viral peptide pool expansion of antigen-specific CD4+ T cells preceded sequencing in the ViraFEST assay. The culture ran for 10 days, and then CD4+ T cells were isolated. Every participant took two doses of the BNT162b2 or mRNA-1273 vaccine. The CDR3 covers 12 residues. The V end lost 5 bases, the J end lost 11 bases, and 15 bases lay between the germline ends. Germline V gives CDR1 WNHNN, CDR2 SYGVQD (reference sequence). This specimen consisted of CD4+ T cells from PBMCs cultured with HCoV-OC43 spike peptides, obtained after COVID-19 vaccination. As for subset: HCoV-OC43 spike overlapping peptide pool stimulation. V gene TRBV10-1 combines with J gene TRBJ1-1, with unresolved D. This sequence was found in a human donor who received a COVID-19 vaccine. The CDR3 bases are TGCGCCAGCAGTTATGACGGGCGCTTGGCTTTCTTT. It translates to CASSYDGRLAFF.